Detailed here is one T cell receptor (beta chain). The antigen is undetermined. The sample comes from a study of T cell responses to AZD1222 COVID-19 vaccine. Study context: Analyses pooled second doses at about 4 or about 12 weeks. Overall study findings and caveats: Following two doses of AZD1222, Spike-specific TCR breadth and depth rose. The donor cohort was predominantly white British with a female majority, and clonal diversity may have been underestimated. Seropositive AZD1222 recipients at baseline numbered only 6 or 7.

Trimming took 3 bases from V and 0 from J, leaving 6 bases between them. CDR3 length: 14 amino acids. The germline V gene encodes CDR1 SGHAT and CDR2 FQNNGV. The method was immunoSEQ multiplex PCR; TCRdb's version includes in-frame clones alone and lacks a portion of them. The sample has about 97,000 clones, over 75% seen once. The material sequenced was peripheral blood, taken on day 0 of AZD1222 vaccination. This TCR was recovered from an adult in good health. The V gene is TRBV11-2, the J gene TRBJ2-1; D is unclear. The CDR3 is CASSFISSYNEQFF. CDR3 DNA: TGTGCCAGCAGCTTCATATCCTCCTACAATGAGCAGTTCTTC.